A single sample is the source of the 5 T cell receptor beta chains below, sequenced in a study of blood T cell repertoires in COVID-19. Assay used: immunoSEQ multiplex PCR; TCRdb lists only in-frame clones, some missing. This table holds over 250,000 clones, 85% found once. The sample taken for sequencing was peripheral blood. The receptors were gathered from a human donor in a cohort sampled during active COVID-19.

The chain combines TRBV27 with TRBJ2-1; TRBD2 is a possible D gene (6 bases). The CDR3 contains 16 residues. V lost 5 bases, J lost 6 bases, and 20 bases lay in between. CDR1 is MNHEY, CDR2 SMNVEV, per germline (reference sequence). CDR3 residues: CASSPRSGPTGNEQFF. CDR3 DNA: TGTGCCAGCAGTCCACGTAGCGGCCCTACCGGCAATGAGCAGTTCTTC.

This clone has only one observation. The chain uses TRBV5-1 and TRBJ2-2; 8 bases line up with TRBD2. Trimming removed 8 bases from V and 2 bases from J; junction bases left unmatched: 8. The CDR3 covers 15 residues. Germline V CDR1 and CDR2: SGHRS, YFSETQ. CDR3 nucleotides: TGCGCCAGTTGCTTTAGCGGGGCAAACACCGGGGAGCTGTTTTTT. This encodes CASCFSGANTGELFF.

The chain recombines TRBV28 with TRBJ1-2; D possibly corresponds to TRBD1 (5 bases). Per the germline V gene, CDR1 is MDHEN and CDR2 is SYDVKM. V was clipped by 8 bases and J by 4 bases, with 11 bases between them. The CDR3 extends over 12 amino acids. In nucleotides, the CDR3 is TGTGCCAGCTACTCCAGGGCCTATGGCTACACCTTC. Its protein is CASYSRAYGYTF.

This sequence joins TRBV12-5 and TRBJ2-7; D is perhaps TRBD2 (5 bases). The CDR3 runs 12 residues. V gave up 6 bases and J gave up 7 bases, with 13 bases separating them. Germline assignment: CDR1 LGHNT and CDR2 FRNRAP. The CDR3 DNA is TGTGCTAGTGGCAACCCCCCGGGGGAGCAGTACTTC. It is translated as CASGNPPGEQYF.

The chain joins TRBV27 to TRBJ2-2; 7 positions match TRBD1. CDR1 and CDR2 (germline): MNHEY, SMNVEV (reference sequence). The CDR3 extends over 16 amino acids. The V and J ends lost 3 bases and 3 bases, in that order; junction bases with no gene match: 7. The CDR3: CASSFPGQWYTGELFF. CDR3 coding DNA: TGTGCCAGCAGTTTCCCGGGACAGTGGTACACCGGGGAGCTGTTTTTT.